A single TCR beta chain is shown here with its context. Its antigen is currently unknown. Repertoires were sampled repeatedly during chemoradiotherapy. Some clones are missing from TCRdb's copy, which holds only in-frame ones; the method was immunoSEQ multiplex PCR. The table includes some 25,000 clones, around 94% detected once. The data belong to a study of chemoradiotherapy in HPV16-positive cancers. Broader study findings: Only a couple of HPV16-positive patients supplied the functional HPV-specificity definition. During treatment, candidate HPV-specific clones and E7-related motifs expanded in tumor.

The CDR3 loop spans 15 amino acids. Germline V gene sequence: CDR1 SGHTA, CDR2 FQGNSA. Trimming stripped 6 bases from V and 1 base from J, with 15 bases between. The clonotype comes from a human donor with HPV-associated anogenital cancer. Sequencing used blood, obtained from a patient who underwent chemoradiotherapy. The chain recombines TRBV7-2 with TRBJ1-1; D may be TRBD1 (5 bases). The chain's CDR3 is CASRPGAGGNTEAFF. CDR3 bases: TGTGCCAGCAGACCCGGAGCGGGGGGGAACACTGAAGCTTTCTTT.